Below are 27 T cell receptor beta chains sequenced from a single sample in a study of tumor and adjacent non-tumor tissue in lung cancer. No cell sorting was done before RNA was extracted from the tissue. The normal lung tissue was taken more than 3 cm from the tumor edge. Three rounds of nested PCR, following a modified ARM-PCR protocol, produced the TCRbeta library. TCRdb itself ran the multiplex PCR reads through MiXCR, one entry per CDR3 protein. The repertoire includes roughly 67,000 distinct CDR3 sequences, 76% of them detected once, and more than 40% sits in the top ten. Material: distant non-tumor lung tissue. The receptors were gathered from a man aged 60 to 69 with non-small cell lung cancer.

This clonotype was counted only a few times. The J gene is TRBJ1-5, the V gene TRBV2; TRBD1 agrees at 8 bases. The V gene end was trimmed by 6 bases and the J gene end by 2 bases; junction bases not matched to a gene: 15. Looked up from germline, CDR1 is SNHLY and CDR2 is FYNNEI. The CDR3 is 18 residues long. CDR3 amino acids: CASRKLQGVEGGNQPQHF. DNA for the CDR3: TGTGCCAGCAGGAAACTACAGGGGGTCGAGGGAGGCAATCAGCCCCAGCATTTT.

Remarks on this clonotype: One end of the junction is discordant with germline, which a read error may explain. This rearrangement joins TRBV12-3 or TRBV12-4 to TRBJ2-5; D not resolved. The CDR3 has 13 residues. CDR3 DNA sequence: TGTGCCAGCAATTTATCCCCCCACGAGACCCAATACTTC. It is translated as CASNLSPHETQYF.

The chain combines TRBV11-2 with TRBJ1-1; D remains ambiguous. CDR3 size: 13 residues. CDR1 and CDR2 (germline): SGHAT, FQNNGV. CDR3 coding DNA: TGTGTTAGCAGCTTTAGCGAGGACACTGAAGCTTTCTTT. It translates to CVSSFSEDTEAFF.

About this clonotype itself: Mismatch with germline at one junction end may stem from a read error. The chain employs TRBV11-3 and TRBJ2-3; a possible D gene is TRBD2 (5 bases). CDR1 is SGHNT and CDR2 is YENEEA in the germline V gene. The CDR3 consists of 16 residues. The CDR3 loop reads CASSSGLADTTDTQNF. The CDR3 DNA reads TGTGCAAGCAGCTCCGGGCTAGCAGACACCACAGATACGCAGAATTTT.

CDR3 in amino acids: CASSGDNYVQYF. CDR3 sequence (DNA): TGTGCCAGCAGTGGGGACAACTATGTGCAGTACTTC. The rearrangement uses TRBV6-1 and TRBJ2-7; D is perhaps TRBD1 (6 bases). V lost 4 bases, J lost 9 bases, and 13 bases lay in between. The germline CDR1 and CDR2 sequences are MNHNS and SASEGT. This CDR3 is 12 amino acids long.

This clonotype has a single count. This likely comes from a read error, as the CDR3 has no conserved phenylalanine or tryptophan at its end. The gene calls are TRBV6-5 and TRBJ2-4; tentatively, D is TRBD2 (5 bases). The CDR3 loop spans 14 amino acids. Deletions cut 10 bases from V and 1 base from J, with 14 bases between. Per the germline V gene, CDR1 is MNHEY and CDR2 is SVGAGI. The CDR3 nucleotides read TGTGCCATCGCCGGGATTCGGGCCAAAAACATTCAGTACTTA. Residues: CAIAGIRAKNIQYL.

V usage is TRBV28 and J usage is TRBJ2-7; 8 bases match TRBD2. The CDR3 covers 17 residues. Germline assignment: CDR1 MDHEN and CDR2 SYDVKM. With 7 bases clipped from V and 4 bases from J, the junction kept 18 bases outside the gene matches. CDR3 nucleotide sequence: TGTGCCAGCAAGGAGGCAGCGGGAGTGGCCCGAACGTACGAGCAGTACTTC. As protein: CASKEAAGVARTYEQYF.

The genes are TRBV20-1 and TRBJ2-7, with TRBD2 identical over 14 bases. V lost 4 bases, J lost 6 bases, and 8 bases stayed unmatched. CDR3 size: 15 residues. The V gene's germline CDR1 is DFQATT and CDR2 SNEGSKA (reference sequence). Written as DNA, the CDR3 is TGCAGTGCTATAGGGACTAGCGGGAGATTCGGCGAGCAGTACTTC. Amino acids: CSAIGTSGRFGEQYF.

The CDR3 bases are TGTGCCACCGACGGGGTGTCGGTTACTGAAGCTTTCTTT. Its protein is CATDGVSVTEAFF. The chain combines TRBV28 with TRBJ1-1, with unresolved D. V was trimmed by 10 bases and J by 5 bases, leaving 17 bases between them. The CDR3 spans 13 residues. Germline CDR1 MDHEN, CDR2 SYDVKM.

Notes on this clonotype: This clone may be a read error of a much larger clone one base away. The CDR3 ends on some other residue instead of the conserved phenylalanine or tryptophan, so this is likely a read error. The chain joins TRBV29-1 to TRBJ2-7; 8 nucleotides match TRBD1. This CDR3 has 13 amino acids. CDR1 is SQVTM, CDR2 ANQGSEA, per germline. J gave up 2 bases and V 5 bases, and 5 bases lay outside the gene matches. CDR3 loop: CSVKGTGTYEQYL. The DNA for the CDR3 is TGCAGCGTTAAGGGGACAGGAACCTACGAGCAGTACCTC.

The chain has TRBV11-2 and TRBJ2-7, with 8 bases fitting TRBD2. V trimming: 6 bases; J trimming: 10 bases; junction bases outside the gene matches: 11. Looked up from germline, CDR1 is SGHAT and CDR2 is FQNNGV. The CDR3 has 13 amino acids. CDR3 loop: CASSARTAGDQYF. CDR3 sequence (DNA): TGTGCCAGCAGTGCCCGTACAGCGGGGGACCAGTACTTC. Combining the CDR3 with reference TRBV11-2 and TRBJ2-7 gives the whole variable domain EAGVAQSPRYKIIEKRQSVAFWCNPISGHATLYWYQQILGQGPKLLIQFQNNGVVDDSQLPKDRFSAERLKGVDSTLKIQPAKLEDSAVYLCASSARTAGDQYFGPGTRLTVT.

Remarks on this clonotype: Because the CDR3 is missing its conserved closing phenylalanine or tryptophan, this is likely a read error. CDR3 DNA: TGCGCCAGCAGTGAGGAGGGCCTCGCCCCTGAAGCTTTCGTT. Translated: CASSEEGLAPEAFV. V usage is TRBV10-2 and J usage is TRBJ1-1; D is uncertain. The CDR3 runs to 14 residues. Looked up from germline, CDR1 is WSHSY and CDR2 is SAAADI. V lost 2 bases and J lost 6, with 13 bases in between.

In its sample, this clonotype was seen many times. J is TRBJ2-3 and V is TRBV20-1, with D unclear. Germline-derived CDR1 and CDR2 are DFQATT and SNEGSKA (reference sequence). V dropped 7 bases and J dropped 2 bases, with 10 bases sitting between them. The CDR3 covers 12 residues. The CDR3 bases are TGCAGTGGCAAGGTTCACACAGATACGCAGTATTTT. Amino acid sequence: CSGKVHTDTQYF.

Details on this clonotype: Relative to the germline gene, one junction end is altered; a read error may explain this. The rearrangement joins TRBV4-1 to TRBJ2-7, with 8 nucleotides matching TRBD2. Germline V CDR1 and CDR2: MGHRA, YSYEKL. The CDR3 extends over 17 amino acids. The CDR3 nucleotides are TGCGCCAGCAGCCAAGATTCGGACGGGAGGGCTTCCTACAAGCAGTACTTC. Protein sequence: CASSQDSDGRASYKQYF.

The V gene is TRBV6-6, the J gene TRBJ1-4, with D possibly being TRBD1 (6 bases). In germline, CDR1 is MNHNY, CDR2 SVGAGI (reference sequence). The CDR3 is 16 amino acids. The V end lost 8 bases, the J end lost 12 bases, and 28 bases lay between the germline ends. In DNA, the CDR3 is TGTGCCAGCTTCGAGCGAGGGGGTGCGGGCCGAGAAGAACTGTTTTTT. Translated, it gives CASFERGGAGREELFF.

Regarding this clonotype: Germline and junction disagree at one end, which may indicate a read error. The gene calls are TRBV11-3 and TRBJ2-1; D is possibly TRBD1 or TRBD2 (6 bases each). The CDR3 has 16 residues. Germline V gene lookup returns CDR1 SGHNT and CDR2 YENEEA. The CDR3 is CSSSLDGTRGGNEQFF. The CDR3 DNA reads as TGTTCCAGCAGCTTAGATGGGACAAGGGGAGGCAATGAGCAGTTCTTC.

This clonotype is termed medium-sized. The rearrangement uses TRBV11-2 and TRBJ2-3, with TRBD1 matching over 10 bases. The CDR3 consists of 15 residues. CDR1 SGHAT and CDR2 FQNNGV come from the germline V gene. With 3 bases clipped from V and 6 bases from J, the junction kept 6 bases outside the gene matches. DNA of the CDR3: TGTGCCAGCAGCTTTAGGGACAGGGGATCGGATACGCAGTATTTT. Translated: CASSFRDRGSDTQYF. The full variable domain, its missing parts supplied by reference TRBV11-2 and TRBJ2-3, is EAGVAQSPRYKIIEKRQSVAFWCNPISGHATLYWYQQILGQGPKLLIQFQNNGVVDDSQLPKDRFSAERLKGVDSTLKIQPAKLEDSAVYLCASSFRDRGSDTQYFGPGTRLTVL.

As regards this clonotype: Given a much more abundant clone one base away, this may be a read error. This rearrangement joins TRBV20-1 to TRBJ2-7, with 8 bases that match TRBD2. Germline CDR1 reads DFQATT; CDR2 reads SNEGSKA (reference sequence). The CDR3 is made up of 13 amino acids. The CDR3 DNA reads as TGCATTGCTAGCTCGGGACTAGGCTACGAGCAGTACTTC. Amino acids: CIASSGLGYEQYF.

In regard to this clonotype: A junction boundary mismatches the germline segment, possibly from a read error. J is TRBJ2-1 and V is TRBV6-1; D may be TRBD1 (6 bases). This CDR3 has 16 amino acids. The germline gives CDR1 MNHNS, CDR2 SASEGT. The CDR3 bases are TGTGCCAGCAGCGAAGTACAGGGAAGGAGTCGGAATGAGCAGTTCTTC. This sequence encodes CASSEVQGRSRNEQFF.

The chain recombines TRBV24-1 with TRBJ2-5; 15 positions match TRBD2. V lost 2 bases and J lost 2; bases outside the gene matches: 2. This CDR3 contains 17 residues. The germline CDR1 and CDR2 sequences are KGHDR and SFDVKD. This CDR3 is CATSDSGTSGGQETQYF. CDR3 bases: TGTGCCACCAGTGATTCGGGGACTAGCGGGGGGCAAGAGACCCAGTACTTC.

Of note for this clonotype: A junction end diverges from the germline sequence, so it may reflect a read error. The CDR3 spells CASEAGYTGELFF. The CDR3 DNA sequence: TGTGCCAGCGAAGCGGGGTACACCGGGGAGCTCTTTTTT. V usage is TRBV12-3 or TRBV12-4 and J usage is TRBJ2-2; 7 bases match TRBD2. The CDR3 totals 13 residues.

Concerning this clonotype: A read error may produce the germline difference seen at one junction end. The chain combines TRBV4-1 with TRBJ2-1, with D hard to call. CDR1 is MGHRA, CDR2 YSYEKL, per germline. This CDR3 is built from 14 residues. The CDR3 bases are TGTGCCAGCAGCCAAGAACGCAACTACAATGGGCAGTTATTC. Protein product: CASSQERNYNGQLF.

This clonotype was observed at least ten times. This sequence joins TRBV7-9 and TRBJ2-7; possible D gene TRBD2, 6 bases. CDR1 and CDR2 from the germline V gene are SEHNR and FQNEAQ (reference sequence). V lost 5 bases, J lost 2 bases, and 16 bases lay in between. The CDR3 runs 15 residues. This CDR3 is CASSEKSGGPYEQYF. In DNA, the CDR3 is TGTGCCAGCAGCGAAAAATCCGGGGGACCCTACGAGCAGTACTTC.

Notes on this clonotype: An end of the junction differs from the germline gene, which may be a read error. The genes are TRBV28 and TRBJ2-6, with TRBD2 identical over 7 bases. Per the germline V gene, CDR1 is MDHEN and CDR2 is SYDVKM. The CDR3 has 16 amino acids. CDR3 DNA sequence: TGTGCCAGCACTTTAGGCGGGAGCTCTGGGGCCGACGTCATGGCTTTC. Translation: CASTLGGSSGADVMAF.

For this clonotype: One junction end disagrees with the germline gene, perhaps due to a read error. The chain uses TRBV4-1 and TRBJ1-1; D is uncertain. Germline V CDR1 and CDR2: MGHRA, YSYEKL. The CDR3 spans 14 residues. The CDR3 protein is CTSSQIKMNTEAFF. DNA for the CDR3: TGCACCAGCAGCCAGATTAAGATGAATACTGAAGCTTTCTTT.

About this clonotype itself: A much more abundant neighbour one base away suggests this may be a read error. This chain connects TRBV5-1 to TRBJ2-7, with D possibly matching TRBD2 (5 bases). The germline CDR1 and CDR2 sequences are SGHRS and YFSETQ. The CDR3 extends over 11 amino acids. CDR3 loop: CTSSFEGEQYF. DNA of the CDR3: TGCACCAGCAGCTTTGAGGGCGAGCAGTACTTC.

On this clonotype itself: One junction end disagrees with the germline gene, perhaps due to a read error. The chain employs TRBV20-1 and TRBJ2-1; 12 bases map to TRBD2. Germline V gene data show CDR1 as DFQATT and CDR2 as SNEGSKA (reference sequence). The CDR3 has 18 residues. In nucleotides, the CDR3 is TGCAGTGTTAGAGCCCTAGCGGGAGGGTTGAGGACCTACAATGATCAGTTCTTC. It encodes CSVRALAGGLRTYNDQFF.